Described below is a single TCR beta chain sequence and its context. Its antigen is undetermined. TCRdb keeps only in-frame clones here, not all; method: immunoSEQ multiplex PCR. The sample yields some 66,000 clones, over 75% seen once. The data belong to a study of radiotherapy plus CTLA-4 blockade in lung cancer. Study details: Disease control was present in 25% to 35% of patients, and objective responses in around 20%. Broader study findings: Once radiotherapy plus ipilimumab had been given, TCR clones derived from tumor expanded in blood.

V was trimmed by 2 bases and J by 5 bases, leaving 10 bases between them. This CDR3 has 14 residues. Germline V CDR1 and CDR2: MDHEN, SYDVKM. With ipilimumab providing CTLA-4 blockade, focal radiation was administered to patients who had chemo-refractory metastatic non-small-cell lung cancer. This TCR was recovered from a human donor with non-small cell lung cancer who had a partial response to radiotherapy plus ipilimumab. The chain has TRBV28 and TRBJ1-5, with D perhaps matching TRBD1 (6 bases). The material sequenced was peripheral blood, taken from a patient treated with radiotherapy plus ipilimumab. The DNA for the CDR3 is TGTGCCAGCAGTTTAGGGACACTCCATCAGCCCCAGCATTTT. Protein: CASSLGTLHQPQHF.